This T cell receptor (beta chain) was profiled in a study of blood T cell repertoires in COVID-19 (dated by TCRdb to about 2020). General notes on the study: Samples from collaborators originated in the United States, Italy and Spain and spanned both the acute and convalescent phases of COVID-19. Sample metadata almost always included a de-identified subject ID, COVID-19 status, age in years and sex. Where available, HLA class I and class II types were taken from metadata supplied by the sample provider and were not determined by assay-based typing. The dataset comprised deeply sampled blood TCRbeta repertoires from subjects exposed to, actively infected with, or recovered from COVID-19. A freely available public database, intended as a resource for researchers studying the immune response to SARS-CoV-2, is where the repertoires were released. The samples were drawn from two sources: the first 160 participants of the ongoing ImmuneRACE study, and approximately 1,300 subjects contributed by 6 global collaborators. The prospective study material was composed of cDNA or gDNA derived from T cells, B-cell-depleted T cells, or PBMCs. Here is what the overall study found, with its caveats: Clinical and demographic metadata were provided uncurated, with the amount varying by source and participant.

The germline ends are 9 bases apart after V is trimmed by 6 bases and J by 4 bases. CDR1 is given as MDHEN and CDR2 as SYDVKM, both from the germline V gene. Its CDR3 holds 12 amino acids, cysteine through phenylalanine. Only the CDR3 part of the read is kept: 36 bases, read in frame from the first base. TCRbeta CDR3 regions were amplified from genomic DNA by means of the immunoSEQ Assay, a bias-controlled multiplex PCR. Concerning the study's data processing: Nucleated cell counts per sample were estimated from amplification of reference gene primers within the assay. To quantify the absolute abundance of each unique TCRbeta CDR3 rearrangement, sequence reads were collapsed and filtered. For each sample, productive Simpson clonality was calculated as the square root of Simpson's diversity index across productive rearrangements. The immuneACCESS repertoire file appears here via TCRdb, limited to in-frame rearrangements. These files lack a portion of the clones; in checked studies, under half of the deficit traces to unresolved V genes, and the cause of the others is not known. The V and J calls and clone size come from that table; D and trimming were worked out from the DNA. The sample includes tens of thousands of clones, with roughly nine tenths observed a single time. The ten largest clones take up about 26% of the sample.

A note on this clone: What this receptor recognizes is not known. The sample holds no much larger clone one base away, and base qualities are not on file.

The collaborating institutions used their own protocols to collect whole blood in K2EDTA tubes. For TCRbeta analysis, collaborators shipped samples in one of three forms: frozen whole blood, isolated PBMCs, or DNA extracted from either of those sample types. The receptor comes from a man at least 80 years old with acute or convalescent COVID-19. The material sequenced was peripheral blood. The sequence joins TRBV28 to TRBJ1-2; confidence is insufficient to name the D gene. CDR3 region: CASRGGGYGYTF. The DNA is TGTGCCAGCAGGGGTGGAGGCTATGGCTACACCTTC.